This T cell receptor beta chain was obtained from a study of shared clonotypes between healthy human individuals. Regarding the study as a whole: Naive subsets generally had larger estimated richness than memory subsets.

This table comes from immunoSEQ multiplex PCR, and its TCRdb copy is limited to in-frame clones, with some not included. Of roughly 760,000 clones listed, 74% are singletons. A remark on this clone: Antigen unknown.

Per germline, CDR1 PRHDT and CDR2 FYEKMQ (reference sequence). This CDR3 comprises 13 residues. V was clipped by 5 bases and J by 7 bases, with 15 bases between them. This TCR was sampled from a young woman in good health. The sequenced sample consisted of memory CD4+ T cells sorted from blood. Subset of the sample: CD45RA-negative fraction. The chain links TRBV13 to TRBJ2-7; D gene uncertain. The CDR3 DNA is TGTGCCAGCAGCGGACGACTGGTGGGAGAGCAGTACTTC. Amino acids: CASSGRLVGEQYF.